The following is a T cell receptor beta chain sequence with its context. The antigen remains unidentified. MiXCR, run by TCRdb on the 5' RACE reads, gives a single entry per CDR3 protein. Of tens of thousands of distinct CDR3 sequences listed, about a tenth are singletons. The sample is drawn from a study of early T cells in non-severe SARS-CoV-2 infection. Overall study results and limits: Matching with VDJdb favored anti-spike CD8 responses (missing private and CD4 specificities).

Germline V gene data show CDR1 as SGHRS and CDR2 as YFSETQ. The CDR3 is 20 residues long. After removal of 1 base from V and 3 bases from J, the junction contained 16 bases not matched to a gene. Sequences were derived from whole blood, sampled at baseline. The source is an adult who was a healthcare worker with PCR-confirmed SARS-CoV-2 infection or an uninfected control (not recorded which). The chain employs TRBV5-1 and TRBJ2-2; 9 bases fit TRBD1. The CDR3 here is CASSLIVLGERQGDTGELFF. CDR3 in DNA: TGCGCCAGCAGCTTGATCGTGCTGGGTGAGAGACAGGGGGACACCGGGGAGCTGTTTTTT.